Below are 12 T cell receptor beta chains sequenced from a single sample in a study of cytomegalovirus exposure and HLA in healthy donors. TCRdb keeps only in-frame clones here, not all; method: immunoSEQ multiplex PCR. In the table there are some 99,000 clones, around nine tenths of which are singletons. The source material was PBMCs. These receptors came from a woman younger than 35 in good health and CMV-seronegative.

This clone was recorded once. The rearrangement joins TRBV25-1 to TRBJ2-1; D uncertain. Germline V gene sequence: CDR1 MGHDK, CDR2 SYGVNS. This CDR3 has 13 residues. Trimming pared 6 bases from V and 4 bases from J, leaving 10 bases between. Here the CDR3 DNA reads TGTGCCAGCAGCCCGGAGTTGTACAATGAGCAGTTCTTC. Translating gives CASSPELYNEQFF.

The table lists this clone with a few counts. V and J are TRBV7-3 and TRBJ1-2, with 7 bases matching TRBD1. The CDR3 spans 13 residues. CDR1 and CDR2 from the germline V gene are SGHTA and FQGTGA. The J segment lost 5 bases and the V segment lost 4 bases, leaving 4 bases of the junction unmatched. This CDR3 is CASSSSGGYGYTF. The CDR3 coding sequence is TGTGCCAGCAGCTCCTCAGGGGGGTATGGCTACACCTTC.

V gene TRBV29-1 combines with J gene TRBJ1-1; 7 nucleotides match TRBD1. The ends lost 6 bases at V and 4 bases at J; junction bases unmatched: 8. Germline V gene sequence: CDR1 SQVTM, CDR2 ANQGSEA. The length of the CDR3 is 13 residues. DNA for the CDR3: TGCAGCGTAGAAACAGGGGTTGGCACTGAAGCTTTCTTT. It translates to CSVETGVGTEAFF.

The chain carries TRBV7-9 and TRBJ2-4, with a possible D match to TRBD1 (6 bases). The CDR3 spans 15 residues. Germline loops: CDR1 SEHNR, CDR2 FQNEAQ (reference sequence). The V and J ends lost 3 bases and 1 base respectively, with 10 bases between them. The CDR3 DNA is TGTGCCAGCAGCTTCGACAGGACCGCCAAAAACATTCAGTACTTC. Its translation is CASSFDRTAKNIQYF.

This clone was seen only a few times. This chain links TRBV28 with TRBJ2-1; perhaps TRBD1 as D (6 bases). CDR1 MDHEN and CDR2 SYDVKM come from the germline V gene. V shed 1 base and J shed 6 bases, with 13 bases lying between them. There are 15 residues in the CDR3. The CDR3 bases are TGTGCCAGCAGTTTATTACTCCGGGACACCAATGAGCAGTTCTTC. Its translation is CASSLLLRDTNEQFF. Together with reference TRBV28 and TRBJ2-1, the CDR3 gives the full variable domain: DVKVTQSSRYLVKRTGEKVFLECVQDMDHENMFWYRQDPGLGLRLIYFSYDVKMKEKGDIPEGYSVSREKKERFSLILESASTNQTSMYLCASSLLLRDTNEQFFGPGTRLTVL.

The chain joins TRBV19 to TRBJ1-5; TRBD1 matches 9 bases. Germline V gene sequence: CDR1 LNHDA, CDR2 SQIVND (reference sequence). V lost 1 base and J lost 5; bases outside the gene matches: 0. The CDR3 contains 14 residues. Here the CDR3 DNA reads TGTGCCAGTAGTATAGGACAGGGGGATCAGCCCCAGCATTTT. Its translation is CASSIGQGDQPQHF. Full variable domain (missing parts from reference TRBV19 and TRBJ1-5): DGGITQSPKYLFRKEGQNVTLSCEQNLNHDAMYWYRQDPGQGLRLIYYSQIVNDFQKGDIAEGYSVSREKKESFPLTVTSAQKNPTAFYLCASSIGQGDQPQHFGDGTRLSIL.

The chain recombines TRBV2 with TRBJ2-7, with D unclear. Germline loops: CDR1 SNHLY, CDR2 FYNNEI. The germline V and J ends were trimmed by 6 bases and 2 bases, with 17 bases remaining between them. CDR3 length: 15 residues. Here the CDR3 reads CASSPALRQPYEQYF. Written as DNA, the CDR3 is TGTGCCAGCAGCCCCGCTCTCCGACAACCCTACGAGCAGTACTTC.

The genes are TRBV5-1 and TRBJ2-4, with a tentative D call TRBD1 (5 bases). V was clipped by 0 bases and J by 7 bases, with 11 bases between them. This CDR3 comprises 14 residues. Germline V gene lookup returns CDR1 SGHRS and CDR2 YFSETQ. CDR3 sequence: CASSLGGWSNIQYF. The CDR3 region has the DNA TGCGCCAGCAGCTTGGGGGGCTGGTCGAACATTCAGTACTTC.

V is TRBV11-2 and J is TRBJ2-3, with TRBD2 matching over 11 bases. J gave up 5 bases and V 0 bases, and 7 bases lay outside the gene matches. The CDR3 extends over 17 amino acids. Germline lookup yields CDR1 SGHAT and CDR2 FQNNGV. CDR3 sequence: CASSLEYRLAGIDTQYF. In nucleotides, the CDR3 is TGTGCCAGCAGCTTAGAGTACCGACTAGCGGGAATAGATACGCAGTATTTT.

The chain recombines TRBV4-1 with TRBJ1-1; D not resolved. Trimming took 5 bases from V and 2 from J, leaving 12 bases between them. This CDR3 contains 14 residues. Germline-derived CDR1 and CDR2 are MGHRA and YSYEKL. The CDR3 DNA reads as TGCGCCAGCAGCTCAAGAGATAGAAACACTGAAGCTTTCTTT. Translating gives CASSSRDRNTEAFF.

The chain links TRBV10-2 to TRBJ2-7; D perhaps matches TRBD2 (5 bases). Per germline, CDR1 WSHSY and CDR2 SAAADI. CDR3 length equals 13 residues. V was pared by 8 bases and J by 2 bases, with 13 bases between. The CDR3 spells CASWAGYPYEQYF. The CDR3 DNA reads as TGCGCCAGCTGGGCGGGTTACCCCTACGAGCAGTACTTC.

This clone was found once. This sequence joins TRBV11-2 and TRBJ1-1; possibly TRBD1 for D (6 bases). The CDR3 length is 15 residues. Germline lookup yields CDR1 SGHAT and CDR2 FQNNGV. The ends were cut back, 5 bases at V and 1 base at J, with 14 bases in the middle. CDR3 region: CASSPPGTKNTEAFF. The CDR3 nucleotides read TGTGCCAGCAGCCCCCCCGGGACAAAGAACACTGAAGCTTTCTTT. Filled out from reference TRBV11-2 and TRBJ1-1, the complete variable domain reads EAGVAQSPRYKIIEKRQSVAFWCNPISGHATLYWYQQILGQGPKLLIQFQNNGVVDDSQLPKDRFSAERLKGVDSTLKIQPAKLEDSAVYLCASSPPGTKNTEAFFGQGTRLTVV.